The 31 T cell receptor beta chains given below trace back to one sample, sequenced in a study of blood T cells in healthy people across ages. PCR was performed a second time for roughly 6 to 12 cycles using a sample-barcoded 5' primer and a J-beta primer mix. Each CDR3 protein is one row after TCRdb ran MiXCR on the 5' RACE reads. The sample includes fewer than 2 million distinct CDR3 sequences, about 39% of them seen just once. The sequencing input was blood. These receptors all stem from a human donor in good health.

This sequence joins TRBV6-5 and TRBJ1-6; 7 bases agree with TRBD1. Germline CDR1 is MNHEY and CDR2 is SVGAGI. The V segment lost 4 bases and the J segment 10 bases; nucleotides outside the gene matches: 7. This CDR3 contains 14 residues. Here the CDR3 reads CASSSTTGWSPLHF. The DNA of the CDR3 is TGTGCCAGCAGTTCCACGACAGGGTGGTCACCCCTCCACTTT.

The chain employs TRBV4-3 and TRBJ2-1; a possible D gene is TRBD2 (6 bases). Germline V gives CDR1 LGHNA, CDR2 YSLEER. The CDR3 has 15 amino acids. V gave up 1 base and J gave up 8 bases, with 15 bases separating them. The CDR3 reads CASSQVLGGDHEQFF. The CDR3 DNA follows: TGCGCCAGCAGCCAAGTTCTTGGAGGGGACCATGAGCAGTTCTTC.

The chain couples TRBV6-4 to TRBJ2-3; the D call may be TRBD1 or TRBD2 (5 bases each). V was clipped by 2 bases and J by 5 bases, with 5 bases between them. The CDR3 totals 12 residues. Germline V gene lookup returns CDR1 MRHNA and CDR2 SNTAGT. The CDR3 region is CASSDGGDTQYF. In nucleotides, the CDR3 is TGTGCCAGCAGTGACGGGGGAGATACGCAGTATTTT.

This sequence joins TRBV6-6 and TRBJ1-5, with D perhaps matching TRBD1 (6 bases). This CDR3 is 16 amino acids long. Germline CDR1 reads MNHNY; CDR2 reads SVGAGI (reference sequence). V was shortened by 5 bases and J by 7 bases, with 21 bases between the two germline ends. The CDR3 protein is CASSLITTGGAQPQHF. DNA of the CDR3: TGTGCCAGCAGTCTCATCACGACAGGAGGGGCACAGCCCCAGCATTTT.

This clonotype was recorded a few times. The chain carries TRBV6-6 and TRBJ2-5, with D maybe TRBD2 (6 bases). Germline CDR1 reads MNHNY; CDR2 reads SVGAGI (reference sequence). Trimming removed 0 bases at V and 7 bases at J, with 12 bases between. The CDR3 has 14 amino acids. The CDR3 region is CASSYSRLGVTQYF. For the CDR3, the DNA is TGTGCCAGCAGTTACTCAAGACTAGGGGTGACCCAGTACTTC.

The gene calls are TRBV7-2 and TRBJ2-3; no clear D gene. Trimming took 1 base from V and 6 from J, leaving 11 bases between them. The CDR3 extends over 14 amino acids. Germline CDR1 and CDR2: SGHTA and FQGNSA. The CDR3 DNA reads TGTGCCAGCAGCTTAGAGTACTACCCCGATACGCAGTATTTT. Translated, it gives CASSLEYYPDTQYF.

The chain couples TRBV12-3 or TRBV12-4 to TRBJ2-7, with 10 nucleotides matching TRBD1. The CDR3 spans 16 residues. V lost 2 bases and J lost 5; bases outside the gene matches: 9. CDR3 region: CASSLWEGQGINEQYF. In DNA, the CDR3 is TGTGCCAGCAGTTTATGGGAGGGACAGGGGATAAACGAGCAGTACTTC.

This clonotype turned up a few times. The CDR3 DNA reads TGTGCCAGCAATGGGGCGGGGGAGGAAAATGAGCAGTTCTTC. Protein sequence: CASNGAGEENEQFF. The chain links TRBV6-2 or TRBV6-3 to TRBJ2-1, with 7 bases lining up with TRBD2. V shed 7 bases and J 7 bases; nucleotides not matched to a gene: 10. The CDR3 contains 14 residues. Looked up from germline, CDR1 is MNHEY and CDR2 is SVGEGT.

For this clonotype: Germline is not matched at one junction end, which may reflect a read error. CDR3 nucleotide sequence: TGTGCCGGCAGTTTCAGGGCCCCGATTCGCTACACCTTC. Its protein is CAGSFRAPIRYTF. The chain couples TRBV27 to TRBJ1-2; D may be TRBD1 (5 bases). The CDR3 length is 13 residues. Per germline, CDR1 MNHEY and CDR2 SMNVEV (reference sequence).

This chain uses TRBV7-9 with TRBJ1-4, with 10 bases fitting TRBD1. The CDR3 is 16 residues long. The V gene end was trimmed by 5 bases and the J gene end by 3 bases; junction bases not matched to a gene: 6. Per the germline V gene, CDR1 is SEHNR and CDR2 is FQNEAQ (reference sequence). Written as DNA, the CDR3 is TGTGCCAGCAGCCGCGACAGGGGGCTGGCTAATGAAAAACTGTTTTTT. Its protein product is CASSRDRGLANEKLFF. Drawing the rest from reference TRBV7-9 and TRBJ1-4, the complete variable domain is DTGVSQNPRHKITKRGQNVTFRCDPISEHNRLYWYRQTLGQGPEFLTYFQNEAQLEKSRLLSDRFSAERPKGSFSTLEIQRTEQGDSAMYLCASSRDRGLANEKLFFGSGTQLSVL.

V usage is TRBV11-2 and J usage is TRBJ2-7; 9 bases fit TRBD1. The germline V gene encodes CDR1 SGHAT and CDR2 FQNNGV. Trimming removed 4 bases from V and 6 bases from J; junction bases left unmatched: 25. The CDR3 consists of 20 residues. CDR3 region: CASSSANRDRDGLVRVEQYF. The CDR3 DNA is TGTGCCAGCAGCTCCGCAAACCGGGACAGGGACGGACTAGTTCGAGTCGAGCAGTACTTC. Looking up the rest from reference TRBV11-2 and TRBJ2-7 gives the full variable domain: EAGVAQSPRYKIIEKRQSVAFWCNPISGHATLYWYQQILGQGPKLLIQFQNNGVVDDSQLPKDRFSAERLKGVDSTLKIQPAKLEDSAVYLCASSSANRDRDGLVRVEQYFGPGTRLTVT.

The genes are TRBV20-1 and TRBJ1-5; D unclear. The V gene's germline CDR1 is DFQATT and CDR2 SNEGSKA (reference sequence). V gave up 1 base and J gave up 8 bases, with 18 bases separating them. The CDR3 runs 15 residues. CDR3 DNA sequence: TGCAGTGCTAGAGTGACATCCGCTACCCCGGAGCCCCAGCATTTT. Its translation: CSARVTSATPEPQHF.

This chain connects TRBV20-1 to TRBJ1-2, with D unresolved. Trimming stripped 4 bases from V and 4 bases from J, with 19 bases between. Germline CDR1 reads DFQATT; CDR2 reads SNEGSKA (reference sequence). The CDR3 sequence is 15 residues long. DNA of the CDR3: TGCAGTGCTATCACGGACGGGATTGGTGGCTATGGCTACACCTTC. This translates into CSAITDGIGGYGYTF.

Ten or more counts support this clonotype. This chain joins TRBV20-1 and TRBJ1-6; D gene uncertain. Between the trimmed V and J ends, which lost 6 bases and 2 bases, there was a span of 17 bases. This CDR3 comprises 16 residues. Germline values: CDR1 DFQATT, CDR2 SNEGSKA (reference sequence). CDR3 nucleotide sequence: TGCAGTGCCGGCAGCCCTGAGCGGACCTATAATTCACCCCTCCACTTT. It codes for CSAGSPERTYNSPLHF.

This clonotype was recorded many times. Sequence at one end of the junction differs from germline and may be a read error. The rearrangement links TRBV5-1 to TRBJ2-1, with D tentatively TRBD1 (5 bases). The germline V gene has CDR1 SGHRS and CDR2 YFSETQ. This CDR3 is 11 amino acids long. As DNA, the CDR3 is TGTGCCAGCAGCCTTGGGGCGGAGCAGTTCTTC. Translating gives CASSLGAEQFF.

The sample holds many counts of this clonotype. This chain connects TRBV14 to TRBJ2-3, with 11 bases identical to TRBD2. Trimming cost V 4 bases and J 7 bases; bases outside gene matches: 7. The germline V gene has CDR1 SGHDN and CDR2 FVKESK. The CDR3 is made up of 15 amino acids. Written as DNA, the CDR3 is TGTGCCAGCAGCCCGCTAGCGGGGGGCCTTCATACGCAGTATTTT. It is translated as CASSPLAGGLHTQYF.

The rearrangement joins TRBV7-2 to TRBJ1-1, with a weak D call TRBD1 (6 bases). This CDR3 has 15 amino acids. V gave up 1 base and J gave up 0 bases, with 9 bases separating them. The germline CDR1 and CDR2 sequences are SGHTA and FQGNSA. CDR3 nucleotides: TGTGCCAGCAGCTTAGTTTCAGGGGTGAACACTGAAGCTTTCTTT. It yields the protein CASSLVSGVNTEAFF.

This clonotype turned up a few times. The rearrangement uses TRBV21-1 and TRBJ2-2; the D call in the table, TRBD2, was not verified against the DNA. TRBV21-1 is classified as a pseudogene. This CDR3 is 18 amino acids long. The CDR3 bases are TGTGCCAGCAGCACGAACTCGTCCCGTTGGTTATACACCGGGGAGCTGTTTTTT. Its protein is CASSTNSSRWLYTGELFF.

The V and J genes are TRBV29-1 and TRBJ2-1; TRBD2 might be the D (6 bases). From germline, CDR1 is SQVTM and CDR2 ANQGSEA. Trimming took 5 bases from V and 7 from J, leaving 21 bases between them. The CDR3 runs to 15 residues. In nucleotides, the CDR3 is TGCAGCGTTTCTCTGGGGGAGGCTTTGTCGAATGAGCAGTTCTTC. The encoded protein is CSVSLGEALSNEQFF.

The chain combines TRBV28 with TRBJ2-7; D is unclear. The V gene's germline CDR1 is MDHEN and CDR2 SYDVKM. This CDR3 comprises 16 residues. V was clipped by 2 bases and J by 0 bases, with 14 bases between them. The CDR3 DNA reads TGTGCCAGCAGTTTAGTTGGTCCCCCGAGCTCCTACGAGCAGTACTTC. Protein sequence: CASSLVGPPSSYEQYF.

This sequence joins TRBV7-2 and TRBJ2-2; 7 positions agree with TRBD2. The CDR3 is 16 residues long. V shed 3 bases and J 4 bases; nucleotides not matched to a gene: 8. Per germline, CDR1 SGHTA and CDR2 FQGNSA. In nucleotides, the CDR3 is TGTGCCAGCAGCTTTCTCCGACTAGCATCCACCGGGGAGCTGTTTTTT. It is translated as CASSFLRLASTGELFF.

The V call is TRBV6-2 or TRBV6-3, the J call TRBJ2-7; 7 positions agree with TRBD1. The V gene's germline CDR1 is MNHEY and CDR2 SVGEGT. V dropped 6 bases and J dropped 7; count of bases not matched to a gene: 18. CDR3 length equals 16 residues. The CDR3 region is CASREGWQGVHNEQYF. CDR3 DNA sequence: TGTGCCAGCAGAGAGGGGTGGCAGGGGGTACACAATGAGCAGTACTTC.

The chain combines TRBV4-3 with TRBJ2-4, with no clear D. The J call may be wrong; the DNA end is better matched by TRBJ2-7. Germline-derived CDR1 and CDR2 are LGHNA and YSLEER. The CDR3 is 15 residues long. CDR3 sequence reads: CASSQDDVDGYEQYF. The CDR3 DNA reads as TGCGCCAGCAGCCAAGATGATGTAGACGGATACGAGCAGTACTTC.

The rearrangement uses TRBV3-1 and TRBJ2-7, with D possibly being TRBD2 (6 bases). This CDR3 has 13 amino acids. CDR1 is LGHDT, CDR2 YNNKEL, per germline (reference sequence). The V gene lost 2 bases and the J gene lost 6 bases, with 11 bases spanning the gap. CDR3 sequence: CASSQFGGAEQYF. As DNA, the CDR3 is TGTGCCAGCAGCCAATTCGGAGGGGCCGAGCAGTACTTC.

This clonotype was counted between two and nine times. This sequence joins TRBV29-1 and TRBJ2-2, with a weak D call TRBD2 (6 bases). This CDR3 is built from 16 residues. The ends were cut back, 4 bases at V and 0 bases at J, with 15 bases in the middle. Germline-derived CDR1 and CDR2 are SQVTM and ANQGSEA. The CDR3 DNA sequence: TGCAGCGTTGGACCCACTGGCGGGGCGAACACCGGGGAGCTGTTTTTT. This encodes CSVGPTGGANTGELFF.

About this clonotype itself: A read error may produce the germline difference seen at one junction end. The chain has TRBV3-1 and TRBJ2-1, with TRBD2 identical over 10 bases. The CDR3 covers 21 residues. Germline-derived CDR1 and CDR2 are LGHDT and YNNKEL (reference sequence). Here the CDR3 DNA reads TGTGCCAGCAGCCAAGGCTCCCCCCGAACTAGCGGGATCTACTCCGACAATGAGCAGTTCTTC. Translation gives CASSQGSPRTSGIYSDNEQFF.

The chain joins TRBV29-1 to TRBJ2-3; unclear D gene. Trimming removed 4 bases from V and 3 bases from J, with 11 bases in between. The CDR3 is 13 residues long. In germline, CDR1 is SQVTM, CDR2 ANQGSEA. CDR3 sequence (DNA): TGCAGCGTTGGGCAAGCGCCGACAGATACGCAGTATTTT. Translated, it gives CSVGQAPTDTQYF.

As for this clonotype: A single base separates this from a much larger clone, so it may be a read error. Since the CDR3 does not end with the conserved phenylalanine or tryptophan, this likely comes from a read error. The chain uses TRBV29-1 and TRBJ1-1; D is ambiguous. Germline CDR1 is SQVTM and CDR2 is ANQGSEA. The CDR3 has 13 residues. Trimming cost V 0 bases and J 3 bases, with 8 bases left between them. The CDR3 loop is CSVEEGGYTEAFS. The CDR3 bases are TGCAGCGTTGAAGAAGGCGGATACACTGAAGCTTTCTCT.

This clonotype was found a few times. The chain couples TRBV29-1 to TRBJ1-1, with a possible D match to TRBD1 (6 bases). The CDR3 sequence is 15 residues long. The V and J ends lost 4 bases and 0 bases respectively, with 15 bases between them. CDR1 and CDR2 (germline): SQVTM, ANQGSEA. The CDR3: CSVVILGGVNTEAFF. The CDR3 nucleotides read TGCAGCGTTGTTATTCTTGGGGGCGTGAACACTGAAGCTTTCTTT. Full variable domain (missing parts from reference TRBV29-1 and TRBJ1-1): SAVISQKPSRDICQRGTSLTIQCQVDSQVTMMFWYRQQPGQSLTLIATANQGSEATYESGFVIDKFPISRPNLTFSTLTVSNMSPEDSSIYLCSVVILGGVNTEAFFGQGTRLTVV.

The rearrangement links TRBV5-5 to TRBJ2-1; D gene uncertain. Germline assignment: CDR1 SGHKS and CDR2 YYEKEE (reference sequence). V lost 4 bases to trimming and J lost 1 base, with 12 bases between them. The length of the CDR3 is 15 residues. CDR3 DNA: TGTGCCAGCAGCCTGGCTAAGAATTCCTACAATGAGCAGTTCTTC. Protein: CASSLAKNSYNEQFF.

This clonotype was detected only a few times. The V and J genes are TRBV7-2 and TRBJ2-3; D ambiguous. The CDR3 runs to 13 residues. Germline assignment: CDR1 SGHTA and CDR2 FQGNSA. V was pared by 4 bases and J by 6 bases, with 11 bases between. In DNA form, the CDR3 reads TGTGCCAGCAGCTCCCCCGCGACGGATACGCAGTATTTT. This sequence encodes CASSSPATDTQYF.